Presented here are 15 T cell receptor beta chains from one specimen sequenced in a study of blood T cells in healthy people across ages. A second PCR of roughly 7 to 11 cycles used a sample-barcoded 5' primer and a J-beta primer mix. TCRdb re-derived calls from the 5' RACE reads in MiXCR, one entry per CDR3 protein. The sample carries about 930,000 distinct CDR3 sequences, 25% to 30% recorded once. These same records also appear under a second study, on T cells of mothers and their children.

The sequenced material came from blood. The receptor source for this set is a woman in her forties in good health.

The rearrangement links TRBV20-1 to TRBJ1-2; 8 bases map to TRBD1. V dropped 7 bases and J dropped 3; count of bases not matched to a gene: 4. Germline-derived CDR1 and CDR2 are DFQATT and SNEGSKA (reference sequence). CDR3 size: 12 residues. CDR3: CSVDRVDYGYTF. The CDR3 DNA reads TGCAGTGTGGACAGGGTAGACTATGGCTACACCTTC.

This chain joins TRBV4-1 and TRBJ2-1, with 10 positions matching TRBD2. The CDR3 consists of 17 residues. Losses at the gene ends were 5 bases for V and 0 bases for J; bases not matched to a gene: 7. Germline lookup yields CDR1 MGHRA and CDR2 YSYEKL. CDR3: CASSRTSGDSSYNEQFF. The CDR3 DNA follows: TGCGCCAGCAGCAGGACTAGCGGAGATAGCTCCTACAATGAGCAGTTCTTC.

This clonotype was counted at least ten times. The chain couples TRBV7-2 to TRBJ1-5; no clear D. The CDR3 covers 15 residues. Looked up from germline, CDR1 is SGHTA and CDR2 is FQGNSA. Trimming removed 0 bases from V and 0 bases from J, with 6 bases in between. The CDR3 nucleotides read TGTGCCAGCAGCTTAGCGCAGGTTAGCAATCAGCCCCAGCATTTT. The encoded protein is CASSLAQVSNQPQHF. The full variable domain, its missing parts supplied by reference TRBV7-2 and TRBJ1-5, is GAGVSQSPSNKVTEKGKDVELRCDPISGHTALYWYRQSLGQGLEFLIYFQGNSAPDKSGLPSDRFSAERTGGSVSTLTIQRTQQEDSAVYLCASSLAQVSNQPQHFGDGTRLSIL.

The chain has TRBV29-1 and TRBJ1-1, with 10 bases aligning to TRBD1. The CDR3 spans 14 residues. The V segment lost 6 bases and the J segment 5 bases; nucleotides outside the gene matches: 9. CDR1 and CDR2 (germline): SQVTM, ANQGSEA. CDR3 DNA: TGCAGCGTGATCCGGACAGGGGGTTATACTGAAGCTTTCTTT. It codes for CSVIRTGGYTEAFF.

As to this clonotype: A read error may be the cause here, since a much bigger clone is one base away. The CDR3, as DNA: TGTGCCAGCATTCCCGGGAGGGGACAGACTGACTACGAGCAGTACTTC. Translating it yields CASIPGRGQTDYEQYF. The chain links TRBV5-4 to TRBJ2-4; D might be TRBD2 (8 bases). Judging by the DNA end, TRBJ2-7 fits better; the J call may be wrong. The CDR3 sequence is 16 residues long. CDR1 and CDR2 (germline): SGHNT, YYREEE (reference sequence).

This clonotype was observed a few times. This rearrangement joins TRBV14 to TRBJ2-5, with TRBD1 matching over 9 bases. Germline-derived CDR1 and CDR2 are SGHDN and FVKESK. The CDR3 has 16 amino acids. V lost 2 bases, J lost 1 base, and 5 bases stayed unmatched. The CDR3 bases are TGTGCCAGCAGCCAATGGGGACAGGGACTCCAAGAGACCCAGTACTTC. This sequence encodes CASSQWGQGLQETQYF.

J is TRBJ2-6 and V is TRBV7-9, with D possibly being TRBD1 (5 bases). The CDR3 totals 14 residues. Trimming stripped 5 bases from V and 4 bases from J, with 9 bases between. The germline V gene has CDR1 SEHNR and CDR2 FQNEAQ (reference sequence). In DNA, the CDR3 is TGTGCCAGCAGCGACAGTGGAGGGGCCAACGTCCTGACTTTC. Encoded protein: CASSDSGGANVLTF.

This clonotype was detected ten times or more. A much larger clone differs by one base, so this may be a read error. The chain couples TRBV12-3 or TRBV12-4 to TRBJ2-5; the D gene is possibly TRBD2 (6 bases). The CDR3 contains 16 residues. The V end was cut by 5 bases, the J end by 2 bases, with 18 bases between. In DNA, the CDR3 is TGTGCCAGCAGTCCCGAAAGGGGACGGGGGCAAGAGACCCAGTACTTC. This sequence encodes CASSPERGRGQETQYF.

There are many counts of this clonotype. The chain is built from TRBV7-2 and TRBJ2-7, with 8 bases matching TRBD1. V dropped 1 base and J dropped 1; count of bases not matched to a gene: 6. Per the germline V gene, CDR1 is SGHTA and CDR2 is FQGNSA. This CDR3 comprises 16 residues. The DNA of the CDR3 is TGTGCCAGCAGCTTAGGTACAGGGGGGACTTCCTACGAGCAGTACTTC. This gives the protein CASSLGTGGTSYEQYF.

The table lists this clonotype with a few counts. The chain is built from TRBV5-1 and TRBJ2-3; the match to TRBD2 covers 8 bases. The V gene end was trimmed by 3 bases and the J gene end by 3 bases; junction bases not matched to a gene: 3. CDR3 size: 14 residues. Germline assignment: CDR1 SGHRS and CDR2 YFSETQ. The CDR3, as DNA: TGCGCCAGCAGCTCGGGGACTAGGACAGATACGCAGTATTTT. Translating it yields CASSSGTRTDTQYF.

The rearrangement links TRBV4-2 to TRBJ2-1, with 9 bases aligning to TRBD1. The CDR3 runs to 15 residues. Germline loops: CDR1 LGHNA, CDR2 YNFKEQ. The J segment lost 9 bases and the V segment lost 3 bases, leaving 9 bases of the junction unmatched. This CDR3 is CASSHPGTGSGEQFF. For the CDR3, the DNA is TGTGCCAGCAGCCACCCCGGGACAGGGTCGGGTGAGCAGTTCTTC.

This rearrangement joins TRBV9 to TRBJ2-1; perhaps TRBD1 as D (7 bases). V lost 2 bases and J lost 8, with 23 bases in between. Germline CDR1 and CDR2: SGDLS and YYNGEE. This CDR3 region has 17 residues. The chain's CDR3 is CASSVRQGLLAGDEQFF. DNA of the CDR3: TGTGCCAGCAGCGTCAGACAGGGACTCTTGGCGGGCGATGAGCAGTTCTTC.

The CDR3 DNA is TGTGCCAGCAGCTCCCCCCGGGACAGCGTAACTAATGAAAAACTGTTTTTT. It yields the protein CASSSPRDSVTNEKLFF. This chain uses TRBV7-3 with TRBJ1-4; 7 nucleotides agree with TRBD1. This CDR3 contains 17 residues. The trim removed 4 bases at V and 1 base at J, leaving 9 bases unmatched. Germline lookup yields CDR1 SGHTA and CDR2 FQGTGA.

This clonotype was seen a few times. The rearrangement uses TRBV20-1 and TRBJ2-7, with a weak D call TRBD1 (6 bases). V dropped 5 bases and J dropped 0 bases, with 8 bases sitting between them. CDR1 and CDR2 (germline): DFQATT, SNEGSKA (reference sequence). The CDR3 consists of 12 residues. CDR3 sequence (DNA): TGCAGTGCTCCAGGGGACTCCTACGAGCAGTACTTC. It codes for CSAPGDSYEQYF.

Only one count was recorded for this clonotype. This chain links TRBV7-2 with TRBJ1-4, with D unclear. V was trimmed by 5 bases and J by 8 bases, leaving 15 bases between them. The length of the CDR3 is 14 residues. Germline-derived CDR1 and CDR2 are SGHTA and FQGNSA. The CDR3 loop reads CASSQWWALEKLFF. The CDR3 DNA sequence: TGTGCCAGCAGCCAATGGTGGGCCTTAGAAAAACTGTTTTTT. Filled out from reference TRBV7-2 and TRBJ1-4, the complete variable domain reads GAGVSQSPSNKVTEKGKDVELRCDPISGHTALYWYRQSLGQGLEFLIYFQGNSAPDKSGLPSDRFSAERTGGSVSTLTIQRTQQEDSAVYLCASSQWWALEKLFFGSGTQLSVL.